This T cell receptor beta chain is drawn from a study of cytomegalovirus exposure and HLA in healthy donors. The V gene's germline CDR1 is MNHEY and CDR2 SMNVEV (reference sequence). The CDR3 runs 18 residues. V was clipped by 5 bases and J by 1 base, with 23 bases between them. It was with 60 Vbeta and 13 Jbeta primers that the PCR ran. Data came from immunoSEQ multiplex PCR; TCRdb stores just in-frame clones and leaves some out. The data hold approximately 170,000 clones, with approximately 80% observed a single time. The chain links TRBV27 to TRBJ1-1, with a tentative D call TRBD1 (6 bases). This TCR was recovered from a female donor in good health and CMV-seronegative. The sequenced sample was PBMCs. CDR3: CASSPLGRGTGRNTEAFF. The CDR3 DNA is TGTGCCAGCAGTCCTCTGGGGAGGGGGACGGGTCGGAACACTGAAGCTTTCTTT.